Listed here is a single TCR beta chain. The antigen is not known. HIV-negative, healthy adults without recent acute infections or vaccinations were the donors. The protocol was immunoSEQ multiplex PCR, while the TCRdb copy is restricted to in-frame clones and leaves out a portion. The data contain about 1.1 million clones, 70% to 80% of them singletons. The data originate from a study of shared clonotypes between healthy human individuals. General observations from the study: The study generally estimated greater richness for naive than memory subsets.

Germline-derived CDR1 and CDR2 are SGHTA and FQGNSA. The length of the CDR3 is 14 residues. The V gene lost 6 bases and the J gene lost 7 bases, with 19 bases spanning the gap. The clonotype was recovered from a man between 18 and 29 years old in good health. Some clones in this sample may be carry-over from other donors' samples. J is TRBJ2-7 and V is TRBV7-2; no clear D. Sequencing was performed on memory CD4+ T cells from PBMCs. The subset: CD45RA-negative fraction. The CDR3 bases are TGTGCCAGCAGTAATACCCCCGGAAGTACAGAGCAGTACTTC. This gives the protein CASSNTPGSTEQYF.